One and the same sample provided the 21 T cell receptor beta chains below, sequenced in a study of blood T cell repertoires in COVID-19. Assay used: immunoSEQ multiplex PCR; TCRdb lists only in-frame clones, some missing. The table shows about 320,000 clones, with 85% to 95% occurring only once. Sequencing used PBMCs or T cells enriched from blood (not recorded which). These receptors originate from a young woman who had been exposed to COVID-19.

The chain joins TRBV6-4 to TRBJ2-3, with 14 bases fitting TRBD2. The J segment lost 4 bases and the V segment lost 3 bases, leaving 0 bases of the junction unmatched. Germline lookup yields CDR1 MRHNA and CDR2 SNTAGT. The CDR3 spans 15 residues. The CDR3 DNA sequence: TGTGCCAGCAGTGAGGGACTAGCGGGGGCAGATACGCAGTATTTT. This translates into CASSEGLAGADTQYF.

The V and J genes are TRBV5-3 and TRBJ1-6; TRBD1 might be the D (6 bases). TRBV5-3 is classed as an ORF, of uncertain function. V dropped 4 bases and J dropped 0 bases, with 17 bases sitting between them. The CDR3 extends over 18 amino acids. The CDR3: CARSESRGDFSYNSPLHF. CDR3 bases: TGTGCCAGAAGCGAATCCAGGGGAGATTTCTCCTATAATTCACCCCTCCACTTT.

J is TRBJ1-5 and V is TRBV5-1; D gene ambiguous. CDR3 length equals 15 residues. Trimming left V 0 bases short and J 7 bases short, with 14 bases between. Germline CDR1 reads SGHRS; CDR2 reads YFSETQ. For the CDR3, the DNA is TGCGCCAGCAGCTTGGCTCCCAGCGGGAGCCAGCCCCAGCATTTT. Translation: CASSLAPSGSQPQHF.

A note on this clone: The DNA is omitted, as the CDR3 cannot be located on it reliably, and the CDR3 follows TCRdb's listing. The V and J genes are TRBV29-1 and TRBJ2-7; TRBD1 is the table's D call, not checked against the DNA. The germline V gene has CDR1 SQVTM and CDR2 ANQGSEA. Counting both end residues, the CDR3 totals 13 amino acids. The CDR3 loop is CSVALGTGGAEYF.

This chain uses TRBV5-5 with TRBJ1-1, with D unresolved. Germline values: CDR1 SGHKS, CDR2 YYEKEE (reference sequence). This CDR3 comprises 12 residues. Trimming stripped 0 bases from V and 7 bases from J, with 7 bases between. CDR3 bases: TGTGCCAGCAGCTTGGGCGGTTTTGAAGCTTTCTTT. As protein: CASSLGGFEAFF.

This rearrangement joins TRBV5-4 to TRBJ1-1; D unclear. The V gene lost 7 bases and the J gene lost 6 bases, with 13 bases spanning the gap. This CDR3 spans 12 amino acids. Germline V gene lookup returns CDR1 SGHNT and CDR2 YYREEE (reference sequence). CDR3 residues: CASLSPRAEAFF. CDR3 nucleotide sequence: TGTGCCAGCCTTTCCCCCCGCGCTGAAGCTTTCTTT. Using reference TRBV5-4 and TRBJ1-1 for the parts outside the CDR3, the full variable domain is ETGVTQSPTHLIKTRGQQVTLRCSSQSGHNTVSWYQQALGQGPQFIFQYYREEENGRGNFPPRFSGLQFPNYSSELNVNALELDDSALYLCASLSPRAEAFFGQGTRLTVV.

The rearrangement links TRBV2 to TRBJ1-1; D ambiguous. This CDR3 has 12 amino acids. In germline, CDR1 is SNHLY, CDR2 FYNNEI. Trimming cost V 6 bases and J 1 base, with 6 bases left between them. For the CDR3, the DNA is TGTGCCAGCAGCTCAGGGAACACTGAAGCTTTCTTT. Residues: CASSSGNTEAFF.

The rearrangement links TRBV7-6 to TRBJ1-1; 7 bases match TRBD1. The CDR3 runs 15 residues. J was trimmed by 4 bases and V by 1 base; bases with no gene match: 6. Germline V lookup: CDR1 SGHVS, CDR2 FNYEAQ. The CDR3 region has the DNA TGTGCCAGCAGCTTAGAGTGGACAGGTGGCACTGAAGCTTTCTTT. This sequence encodes CASSLEWTGGTEAFF.

The chain employs TRBV4-1 and TRBJ1-4; D is uncertain. Germline CDR1 is MGHRA and CDR2 is YSYEKL. V shed 1 base and J shed 0 bases, with 15 bases lying between them. The CDR3 extends over 18 amino acids. The CDR3 DNA follows: TGCGCCAGCAGCCAAGTCCGTGGGCCCGGGGCAACTAATGAAAAACTGTTTTTT. Its protein product is CASSQVRGPGATNEKLFF.

The J gene is TRBJ1-1, the V gene TRBV3-1 (or the pseudogene TRBV3-2); D uncertain. The V and J ends lost 3 bases and 5 bases respectively, with 10 bases between them. The CDR3 is 13 residues long. Germline V lookup: CDR1 LGHDT, CDR2 YNNKEL (reference sequence). CDR3 bases: TGTGCCAGCAGCCAGGCCGCCAGGACTGAAGCTTTCTTT. Its protein product is CASSQAARTEAFF.

The chain employs TRBV7-2 and TRBJ2-6; maybe TRBD1 (6 bases). CDR1 and CDR2 (germline): SGHTA, FQGNSA. The CDR3 loop spans 18 amino acids. V was shortened by 5 bases and J by 0 bases, with 17 bases between the two germline ends. The chain's CDR3 is CASSRLDSPFSGANVLTF. Written as DNA, the CDR3 is TGTGCCAGCAGCCGTCTGGACAGTCCCTTCTCTGGGGCCAACGTCCTGACTTTC.

The V call is TRBV6-4, the J call TRBJ2-1; 14 bases are shared with TRBD2. In germline, CDR1 is MRHNA, CDR2 SNTAGT. This CDR3 has 18 residues. Unmatched junction bases numbered 7, after V lost 6 bases and J lost 0 bases. DNA for the CDR3: TGTGCCAGCAGCGCCGGGACTAGCGGGGGAGGCTCCTACAATGAGCAGTTCTTC. Encoded protein: CASSAGTSGGGSYNEQFF.

The chain employs TRBV9 and TRBJ2-7; maybe TRBD2 (5 bases). Trimming removed 1 base from V and 7 bases from J, with 15 bases in between. This CDR3 contains 14 residues. Per germline, CDR1 SGDLS and CDR2 YYNGEE. The CDR3 reads CASSVLPSPGEQYF. The CDR3 bases are TGTGCCAGCAGCGTACTGCCTAGCCCCGGGGAGCAGTACTTC.

This clone appeared many times. J is TRBJ1-5 and V is TRBV28; 8 nucleotides match TRBD1. The CDR3 contains 12 residues. The V gene's germline CDR1 is MDHEN and CDR2 SYDVKM. V shed 10 bases and J 6 bases; nucleotides not matched to a gene: 5. CDR3 nucleotide sequence: TGTGCCACCAAACAGGGGGGTCAGCCCCAGCATTTT. The encoded protein is CATKQGGQPQHF.

The sample holds many counts of this clone. The V gene is TRBV6-2 or TRBV6-3, the J gene TRBJ2-3; 8 nucleotides agree with TRBD2. This CDR3 has 18 amino acids. Germline CDR1 reads MNHEY; CDR2 reads SVGEGT. J gave up 0 bases and V 4 bases, and 12 bases lay outside the gene matches. CDR3 region: CASSFGLAGPPSTDTQYF. The CDR3 DNA reads as TGTGCCAGCAGTTTTGGGCTAGCGGGTCCTCCTAGCACAGATACGCAGTATTTT.

V gene TRBV6-5 combines with J gene TRBJ2-4; 10 bases align to TRBD1. This CDR3 region has 14 residues. The trim removed 4 bases at V and 8 bases at J, leaving 5 bases unmatched. Germline V gene sequence: CDR1 MNHEY, CDR2 SVGAGI. The CDR3 sequence: CASSSGTGDYIQYF. The DNA for the CDR3 is TGTGCCAGCAGTTCCGGGACAGGGGATTACATTCAGTACTTC.

This clone turned up a few times. V gene TRBV19 combines with J gene TRBJ2-5; D possibly corresponds to TRBD2 (6 bases). Germline CDR1 reads LNHDA; CDR2 reads SQIVND (reference sequence). The CDR3 totals 13 residues. V was clipped by 5 bases and J by 7 bases, with 14 bases between them. CDR3 nucleotide sequence: TGTGCCAGTAGTCAACTAGCCGACGGGACCCAGTACTTC. Its protein product is CASSQLADGTQYF.

V gene TRBV6-2 or TRBV6-3 combines with J gene TRBJ1-5, with 7 bases matching TRBD1. The length of the CDR3 is 14 residues. V lost 8 bases to trimming and J lost 3 bases; unmatched junction nucleotides: 7. CDR1 is MNHEY, CDR2 SVGEGT, per germline. The CDR3 region is CASGRTGDNQPQHF. The CDR3 DNA is TGTGCCAGCGGCCGAACAGGGGACAATCAGCCCCAGCATTTT.

This clone was picked up a small number of times. This chain uses TRBV2 with TRBJ2-7; weak D call: TRBD1 (5 bases). The V gene's germline CDR1 is SNHLY and CDR2 FYNNEI. The CDR3 spans 14 residues. V gave up 7 bases and J gave up 4 bases, with 17 bases separating them. In DNA, the CDR3 is TGTGCCAGCAAGGTAACAGGTGAAGGTTACGAGCAGTACTTC. The encoded protein is CASKVTGEGYEQYF.

To note about this clone: Other DNA sequences in the same sample also yield this CDR3. CDR3 protein: CASSSGTGVGYTF. The CDR3 DNA follows: TGTGCCAGCAGCTCCGGGACAGGGGTAGGCTACACCTTC. The rearrangement uses TRBV5-5 and TRBJ1-2; 10 nucleotides match TRBD1. Germline assignment: CDR1 SGHKS and CDR2 YYEKEE (reference sequence). Unmatched junction bases numbered 4, after V lost 3 bases and J lost 8 bases. This CDR3 spans 13 amino acids. The complete variable domain, with remaining parts taken from reference TRBV5-5 and TRBJ1-2, reads DAGVTQSPTHLIKTRGQQVTLRCSPISGHKSVSWYQQVLGQGPQFIFQYYEKEERGRGNFPDRFSARQFPNYSSELNVNALLLGDSALYLCASSSGTGVGYTFGSGTRLTVV.

V gene TRBV9 combines with J gene TRBJ1-2; 8 nucleotides match TRBD1. CDR3 size: 17 residues. Looked up from germline, CDR1 is SGDLS and CDR2 is YYNGEE. J lost 4 bases, V lost 4 bases, and 15 bases had no gene match. CDR3 sequence reads: CASSKRQGTNPLYGYTF. The CDR3 DNA follows: TGTGCCAGCAGCAAAAGACAGGGGACAAATCCCCTCTATGGCTACACCTTC.